This record concerns one T cell receptor beta chain sequence. The age range of participants was roughly 18 to 90 years, with residence in about two dozen US areas. The study assigned cohorts using participant-reported clinical history. All recovered Cohort 3 donors got two negative PCRs, got clearance, or saw symptom resolution. The CDR3 is 11 amino acids. Per germline, CDR1 SGHRS and CDR2 YFSETQ. The V gene lost 5 bases and the J gene lost 6 bases, with 8 bases spanning the gap. Per the original methods: Amplification with reference gene primers provided the estimates of nucleated cell counts. The data were produced by immunoSEQ multiplex PCR, yet TCRdb's version contains in-frame clones alone and is incomplete. The V and J calls and the clone size are those of that table, but D and trimming were determined from the DNA. The sample contains hundreds of thousands of clones, 65% to 90% of which appear only once.

This specimen belongs to a study of blood T cell repertoires in COVID-19. This clonotype was sampled from a man in his forties who had recovered from COVID-19. Sequencing input: PBMCs or T cells enriched from blood (not recorded which). The chain recombines TRBV5-1 with TRBJ1-1; D gene uncertain. CDR3 in DNA: TGCGCCAGCAGTACCGGGGCTGAAGCTTTCTTT. As protein: CASSTGAEAFF.